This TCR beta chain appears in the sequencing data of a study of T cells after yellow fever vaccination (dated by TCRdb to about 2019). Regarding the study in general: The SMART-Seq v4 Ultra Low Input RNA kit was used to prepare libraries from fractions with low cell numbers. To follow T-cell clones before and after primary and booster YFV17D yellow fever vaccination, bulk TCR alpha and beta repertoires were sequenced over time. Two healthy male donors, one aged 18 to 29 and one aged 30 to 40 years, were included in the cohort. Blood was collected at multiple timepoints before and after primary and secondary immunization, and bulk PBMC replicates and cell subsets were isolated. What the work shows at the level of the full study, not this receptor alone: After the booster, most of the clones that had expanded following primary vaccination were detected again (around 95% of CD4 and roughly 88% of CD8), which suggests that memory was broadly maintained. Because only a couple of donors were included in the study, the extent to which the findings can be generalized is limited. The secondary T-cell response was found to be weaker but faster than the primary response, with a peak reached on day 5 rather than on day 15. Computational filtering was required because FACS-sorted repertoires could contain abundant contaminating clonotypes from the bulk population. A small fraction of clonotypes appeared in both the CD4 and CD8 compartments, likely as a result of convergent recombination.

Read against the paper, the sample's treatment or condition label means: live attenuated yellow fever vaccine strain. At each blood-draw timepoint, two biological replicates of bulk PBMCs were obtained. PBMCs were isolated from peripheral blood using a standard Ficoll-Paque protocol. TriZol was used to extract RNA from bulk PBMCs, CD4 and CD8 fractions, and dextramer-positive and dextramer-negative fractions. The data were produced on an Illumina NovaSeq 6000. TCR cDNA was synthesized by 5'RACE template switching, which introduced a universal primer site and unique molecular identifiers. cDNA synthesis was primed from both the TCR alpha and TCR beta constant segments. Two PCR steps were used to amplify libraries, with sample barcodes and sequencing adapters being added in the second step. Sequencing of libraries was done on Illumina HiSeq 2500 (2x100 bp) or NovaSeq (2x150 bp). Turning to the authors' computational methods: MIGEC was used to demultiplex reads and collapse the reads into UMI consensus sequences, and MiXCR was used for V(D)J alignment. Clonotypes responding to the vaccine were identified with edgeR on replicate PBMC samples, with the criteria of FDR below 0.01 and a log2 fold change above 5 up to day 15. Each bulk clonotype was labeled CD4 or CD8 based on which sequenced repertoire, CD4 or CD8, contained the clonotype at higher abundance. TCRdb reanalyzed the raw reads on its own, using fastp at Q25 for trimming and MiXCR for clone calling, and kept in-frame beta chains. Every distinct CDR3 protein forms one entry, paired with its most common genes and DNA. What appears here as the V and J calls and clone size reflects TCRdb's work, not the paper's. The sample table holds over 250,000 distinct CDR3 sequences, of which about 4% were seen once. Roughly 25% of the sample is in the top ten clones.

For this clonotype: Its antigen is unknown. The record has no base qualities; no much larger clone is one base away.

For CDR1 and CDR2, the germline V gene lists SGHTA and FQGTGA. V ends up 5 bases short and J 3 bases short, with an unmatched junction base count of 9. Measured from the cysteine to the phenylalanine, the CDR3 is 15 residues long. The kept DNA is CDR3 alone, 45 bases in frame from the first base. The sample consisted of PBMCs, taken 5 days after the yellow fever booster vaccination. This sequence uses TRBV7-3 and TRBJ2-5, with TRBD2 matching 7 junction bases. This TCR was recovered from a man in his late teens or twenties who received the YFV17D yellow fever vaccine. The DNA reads TGTGCCAGCAGCGGGGCATCAAGCGGGGAAGAGACCCAGTACTTC. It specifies CASSGASSGEETQYF.